This T cell receptor beta chain was recovered during a study of identical twins. Regarding the study as a whole: Excess sharing by twins proved weaker in beta out-of-frame sequences.

With respect to this clonotype: Its antigen remains unknown.

It was template switching that added a universal primer site, and there were unique molecular identifiers on the cDNA. Using its own MiXCR run on the 5' RACE reads, TCRdb lists one record per CDR3 protein. The sample yields 470,000 or so distinct CDR3 sequences, around 24% seen once. This CDR3 contains 14 residues. Trimming stripped 2 bases from V and 5 bases from J, with 13 bases between. Germline V CDR1 and CDR2: SGHRS, YFSETQ. Another study also made use of these data, one on T cells expressing NK-cell markers.

This chain links TRBV5-1 with TRBJ1-1; D is ambiguous. Sequencing was carried out using CD4+ T cells sorted from blood. This clonotype originated in a woman aged 18-35 years in good health. CDR3 bases: TGCGCCAGCAGCTTCACATCACTAGAGACTGAAGCTTTCTTT. Translation gives CASSFTSLETEAFF.